The TCR delta chain under discussion was sequenced for a study of Vδ1+ human thymocytes. Whole-study results and caveats: Donors shared many TRG clonotypes but few TRD clonotypes. Highly polyclonal TRG and TRD repertoires with Gaussian CDR3 length distributions appeared in thymus. Bulk data may be misread because of unexpected Vdelta2 sequences. Around 18% of thymic delta-chain sequences were Vdelta2, with few Vdelta3, unlike blood Vdelta1+ controls.

With 0 bases removed from V and 0 bases from J, the gap between germline ends came to 26 bases. This CDR3 contains 21 residues. Germline V gene data show CDR1 as TSWWSYY and CDR2 as QGS. Turning to this clone: The antigen is unknown.

The sorted cells were CD3+ Vdelta1+ Vdelta2- thymocytes from alphabeta-depleted thymus. RNA was extracted from the cells and then reverse transcribed. Multiplex PCR used pooled V-gene forward primers and a constant-region reverse primer to amplify CDR3s. TCRdb fed the multiplex PCR reads to CATT. This table has roughly 50,000 delta-chain clones, around a sixth appearing once. This clonotype was sampled from a boy younger than two who had congenital heart surgery. The rearrangement links TRDV1 to TRDJ1, with D perhaps matching TRDD3 (6 bases). The sample consisted of Vdelta1+ gamma-delta thymocytes from the thymus. Subset reported: FACS-sorted CD3+ TCRalphabeta- TCRVdelta1+ TCRVdelta2- thymocytes. Written as DNA, the CDR3 is TGTGCTCTTGGGGAACTACAGCAAAGTGGGGGCCAACCCTTGTACACCGATAAACTCATCTTT. Amino acids: CALGELQQSGGQPLYTDKLIF.